The sequence of this TCR beta chain was determined in a study of cytomegalovirus exposure and HLA in healthy donors. Notes on the study in general: For most TCR sequences rarity was the rule, although some public TCRs occurred in many donors.

In this sample, this clone turned up a few times. Its antigen is not known. This CDR3 region has 15 residues. Looked up from germline, CDR1 is MRHNA and CDR2 is SNTAGT. V was cut by 3 bases and J by 2 bases, with 12 bases left in between. This PCR relied on a set of 60 Vbeta primers and 13 Jbeta primers. The protocol was immunoSEQ multiplex PCR, while the TCRdb copy is restricted to in-frame clones and leaves out a portion. Here the sample spans over 150,000 clones, 85% being singletons. The sample was PBMCs. The rearrangement uses TRBV6-4 and TRBJ2-3, with D possibly being TRBD1 (6 bases). The sequence was obtained from a boy aged 2 to 10 in good health and CMV-seronegative. CDR3 sequence (DNA): TGTGCCAGCAGTGATACAGGGTCAACCACAGATACGCAGTATTTT. It specifies CASSDTGSTTDTQYF.